This T cell receptor beta chain comes out of a study of beta chain features in type 1 diabetes. Germline V gene data show CDR1 as KGHSH and CDR2 as LQKENI. The CDR3 sequence is 13 residues long. V lost 3 bases, J lost 5 bases, and 10 bases lay in between. Every bit of the isolated RNA underwent reverse transcription, so sequencing read expressed TCRB transcripts. Sequencing was performed with immunoSEQ multiplex PCR; in TCRdb, only in-frame clones are kept and a portion is missing. The sample has about 360,000 clones; around 13% are singletons. V usage is TRBV18 and J usage is TRBJ1-2, with unresolved D. The receptor was derived from a man aged 18-30 years in good health. The specimen was naive CD4+ T cells from blood. This CDR3 reads CASSPEAGYGYTF. In nucleotides, the CDR3 is TGTGCCAGCTCACCTGAGGCGGGTTATGGCTACACCTTC.